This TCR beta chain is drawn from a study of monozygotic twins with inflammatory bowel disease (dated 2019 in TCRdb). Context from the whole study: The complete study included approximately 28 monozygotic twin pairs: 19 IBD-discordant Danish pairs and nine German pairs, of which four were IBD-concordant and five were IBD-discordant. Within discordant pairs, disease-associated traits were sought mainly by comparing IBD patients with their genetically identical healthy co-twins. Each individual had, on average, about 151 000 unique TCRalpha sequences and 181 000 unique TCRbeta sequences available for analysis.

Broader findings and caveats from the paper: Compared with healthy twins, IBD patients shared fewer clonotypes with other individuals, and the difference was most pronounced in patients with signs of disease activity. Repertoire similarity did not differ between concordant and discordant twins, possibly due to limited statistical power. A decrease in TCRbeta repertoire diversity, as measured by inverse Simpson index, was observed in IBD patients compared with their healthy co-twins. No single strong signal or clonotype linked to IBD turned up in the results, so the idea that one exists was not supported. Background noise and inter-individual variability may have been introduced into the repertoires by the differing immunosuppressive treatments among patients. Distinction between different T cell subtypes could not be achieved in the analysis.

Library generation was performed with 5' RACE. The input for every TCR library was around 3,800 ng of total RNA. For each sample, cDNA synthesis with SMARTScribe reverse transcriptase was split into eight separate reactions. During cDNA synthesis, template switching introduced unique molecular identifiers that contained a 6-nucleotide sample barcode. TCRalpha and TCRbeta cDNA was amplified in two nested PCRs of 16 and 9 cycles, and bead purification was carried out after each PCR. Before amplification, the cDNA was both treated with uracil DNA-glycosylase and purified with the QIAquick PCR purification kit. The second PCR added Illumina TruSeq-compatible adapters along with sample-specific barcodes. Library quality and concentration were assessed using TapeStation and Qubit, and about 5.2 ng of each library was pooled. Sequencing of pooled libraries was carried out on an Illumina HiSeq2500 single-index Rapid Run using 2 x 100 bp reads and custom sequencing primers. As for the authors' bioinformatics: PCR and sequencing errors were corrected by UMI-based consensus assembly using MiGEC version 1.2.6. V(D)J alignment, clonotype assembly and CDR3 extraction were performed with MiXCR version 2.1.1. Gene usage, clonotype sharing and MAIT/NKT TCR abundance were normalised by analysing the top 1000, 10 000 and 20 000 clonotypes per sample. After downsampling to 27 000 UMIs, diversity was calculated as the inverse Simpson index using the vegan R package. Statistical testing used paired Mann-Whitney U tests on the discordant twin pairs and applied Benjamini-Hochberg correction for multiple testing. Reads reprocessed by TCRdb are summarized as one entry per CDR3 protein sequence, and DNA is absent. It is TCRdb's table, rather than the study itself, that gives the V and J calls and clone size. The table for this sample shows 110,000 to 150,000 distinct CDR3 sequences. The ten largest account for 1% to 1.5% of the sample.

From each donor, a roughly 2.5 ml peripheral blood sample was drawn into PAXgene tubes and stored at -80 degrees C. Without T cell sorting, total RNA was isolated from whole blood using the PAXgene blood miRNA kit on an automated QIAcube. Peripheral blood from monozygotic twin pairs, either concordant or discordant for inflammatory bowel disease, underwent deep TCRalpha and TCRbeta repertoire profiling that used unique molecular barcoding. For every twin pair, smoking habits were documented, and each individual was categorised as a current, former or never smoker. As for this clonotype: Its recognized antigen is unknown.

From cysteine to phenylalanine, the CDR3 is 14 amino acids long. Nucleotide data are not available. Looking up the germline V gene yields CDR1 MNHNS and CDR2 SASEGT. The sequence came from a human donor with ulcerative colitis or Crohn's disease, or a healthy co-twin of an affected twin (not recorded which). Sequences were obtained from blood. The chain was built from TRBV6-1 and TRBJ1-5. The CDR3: CASRKADSNQPQHF.